These T cell receptor beta chains were read from a single sample in a study of siplizumab effects on memory and regulatory T cells. The protocol was immunoSEQ multiplex PCR, while the TCRdb copy is restricted to in-frame clones and leaves out a portion. The sample holds about 110,000 clones, roughly 92% seen once. The sample taken for sequencing was CD4+ T cells sorted from blood. These receptors originate from a human donor in good health. Each CDR3 is given with its conserved first and last residue. Each record gives: V gene, D gene, J gene, clone size, CDR3 protein, CDR3 DNA. The D gene is left open where the match is weak. Clone size is given for some rows only: seen once, a few or many times, or a class if the clone is expanded.

v_call: TRBV5-1
d_call: .
j_call: TRBJ2-5
clone_size: .
cdr3_aa: CASSLGDTDQETQYF
cdr3_nt: TGCGCCAGCAGCTTGGGAGACACAGACCAAGAGACCCAGTACTTC

v_call: TRBV10-3
d_call: .
j_call: TRBJ2-1
clone_size: .
cdr3_aa: CAISDGGRLYNEQFF
cdr3_nt: TGTGCCATCAGTGACGGTGGGAGGCTCTACAATGAGCAGTTCTTC

v_call: TRBV9
d_call: TRBD1
j_call: TRBJ2-2
clone_size: .
cdr3_aa: CASSPRSGGADTGELFF
cdr3_nt: TGTGCCAGCAGCCCTCGGTCAGGGGGCGCAGACACCGGGGAGCTGTTTTTT

v_call: TRBV27
d_call: .
j_call: TRBJ2-2
clone_size: .
cdr3_aa: CASMLELTGELFF
cdr3_nt: TGTGCCAGCATGCTAGAGCTCACCGGGGAGCTGTTTTTT

v_call: TRBV27
d_call: .
j_call: TRBJ1-1
clone_size: .
cdr3_aa: CASSFVPVVDTEAFF
cdr3_nt: TGTGCCAGCAGTTTTGTGCCAGTTGTCGACACTGAAGCTTTCTTT

v_call: TRBV6-4
d_call: .
j_call: TRBJ2-1
clone_size: .
cdr3_aa: CASLERDKKSDNEQFF
cdr3_nt: TGTGCCAGCCTCGAGAGGGATAAGAAAAGTGACAATGAGCAGTTCTTC

v_call: TRBV11-2
d_call: TRBD1
j_call: TRBJ2-3
clone_size: .
cdr3_aa: CASSLVPGQGVTDTQYF
cdr3_nt: TGTGCCAGCAGCTTAGTTCCGGGACAGGGAGTCACAGATACGCAGTATTTT

v_call: TRBV29-1
d_call: .
j_call: TRBJ2-7
clone_size: .
cdr3_aa: CSVGRGVHEQYF
cdr3_nt: TGCAGCGTTGGACGAGGTGTCCACGAGCAGTACTTC

v_call: TRBV6-6
d_call: .
j_call: TRBJ2-1
clone_size: .
cdr3_aa: CASSYRGSYNEQFF
cdr3_nt: TGTGCCAGCAGTTACAGGGGATCCTACAATGAGCAGTTCTTC

v_call: TRBV6-5
d_call: .
j_call: TRBJ2-7
clone_size: .
cdr3_aa: CASSYSGITYEQYF
cdr3_nt: TGTGCCAGCAGTTACTCGGGCATAACCTACGAGCAGTACTTC

v_call: TRBV4-1
d_call: .
j_call: TRBJ2-7
clone_size: .
cdr3_aa: CASSQVPRGYSYEQYF
cdr3_nt: TGCGCCAGCAGCCAAGTTCCCAGAGGGTACTCCTACGAGCAGTACTTC

v_call: TRBV30
d_call: .
j_call: TRBJ1-4
clone_size: .
cdr3_aa: CAWSDWEKLFF
cdr3_nt: TGTGCCTGGAGTGACTGGGAAAAACTGTTTTTT

v_call: TRBV2
d_call: .
j_call: TRBJ1-5
clone_size: .
cdr3_aa: CASQGYNQPQHF
cdr3_nt: TGTGCCAGCCAGGGATACAATCAGCCCCAGCATTTT

v_call: TRBV6-5
d_call: .
j_call: TRBJ1-5
clone_size: .
cdr3_aa: CASTPRGFNQPQHF
cdr3_nt: TGTGCCAGCACCCCCAGGGGATTCAATCAGCCCCAGCATTTT

v_call: TRBV18
d_call: TRBD1
j_call: TRBJ1-1
clone_size: .
cdr3_aa: CASTRQGRDTEAFF
cdr3_nt: TGTGCCAGCACTAGACAGGGTAGGGACACTGAAGCTTTCTTT

v_call: TRBV29-1
d_call: TRBD1
j_call: TRBJ2-1
clone_size: .
cdr3_aa: CSVATGLLGNEQFF
cdr3_nt: TGCAGCGTCGCGACAGGGTTACTGGGCAATGAGCAGTTCTTC

v_call: TRBV6-5
d_call: TRBD1
j_call: TRBJ1-5
clone_size: .
cdr3_aa: CASSPQPDGQVRHF
cdr3_nt: TGTGCCAGCAGCCCCCAACCAGATGGACAGGTGAGGCATTTT

v_call: TRBV7-6
d_call: .
j_call: TRBJ2-5
clone_size: .
cdr3_aa: CASSSAETQYF
cdr3_nt: TGTGCCAGCAGCTCCGCAGAGACCCAGTACTTC

v_call: TRBV25-1
d_call: .
j_call: TRBJ2-2
clone_size: .
cdr3_aa: CASSAHTGTVGELFF
cdr3_nt: TGTGCCAGCAGTGCACACACAGGGACCGTCGGGGAGCTGTTTTTT

v_call: TRBV6-1
d_call: TRBD1
j_call: TRBJ2-3
clone_size: .
cdr3_aa: CASIRGQGTSDTQYF
cdr3_nt: TGTGCCAGCATTCGGGGACAGGGAACGTCAGATACGCAGTATTTT

v_call: TRBV5-1
d_call: TRBD1
j_call: TRBJ2-7
clone_size: .
cdr3_aa: CASSPRQGGEQYF
cdr3_nt: TGCGCCAGCAGCCCGAGACAGGGGGGCGAGCAGTACTTC

v_call: TRBV6-5
d_call: TRBD2
j_call: TRBJ2-7
clone_size: once
cdr3_aa: CASSPLAGGIHEQYF
cdr3_nt: TGTGCCAGCAGTCCCCTAGCGGGAGGGATTCACGAGCAGTACTTC

v_call: TRBV19
d_call: TRBD2
j_call: TRBJ2-3
clone_size: .
cdr3_aa: CASSMRGVTQYF
cdr3_nt: TGTGCCAGTAGTATGCGGGGGGTTACGCAGTATTTT

v_call: TRBV6-4
d_call: .
j_call: TRBJ2-7
clone_size: .
cdr3_aa: CASSTGTPRSYEQYF
cdr3_nt: TGTGCCAGCAGTACCGGGACACCGAGGAGCTACGAGCAGTACTTC

v_call: TRBV5-1
d_call: .
j_call: TRBJ1-2
clone_size: .
cdr3_aa: CASSYRDNLNYGYTF
cdr3_nt: TGCGCCAGCAGCTACCGGGACAACCTTAACTATGGCTACACCTTC

v_call: TRBV6-4
d_call: TRBD1
j_call: TRBJ1-2
clone_size: .
cdr3_aa: CASSDFPPGQGEGYTF
cdr3_nt: TGTGCCAGCAGTGACTTCCCGCCGGGACAGGGCGAGGGCTACACCTTC

v_call: TRBV6-5
d_call: TRBD1
j_call: TRBJ2-7
clone_size: once
cdr3_aa: CASKSSGGRDEQYF
cdr3_nt: TGTGCCAGCAAATCTTCAGGGGGCCGCGACGAGCAGTACTTC

v_call: TRBV7-2
d_call: TRBD2
j_call: TRBJ2-7
clone_size: .
cdr3_aa: CASSTRTSPLPYEQYF
cdr3_nt: TGTGCCAGCAGCACCCGGACTAGCCCTCTTCCCTACGAGCAGTACTTC

v_call: TRBV6-1
d_call: TRBD2
j_call: TRBJ2-5
clone_size: .
cdr3_aa: CASSEMGTSGAQETQYF
cdr3_nt: TGTGCCAGCAGTGAGATGGGGACTAGCGGGGCCCAAGAGACCCAGTACTTC

v_call: TRBV2
d_call: TRBD1
j_call: TRBJ1-6
clone_size: once
cdr3_aa: CASLGLHDRGDNSPLHF
cdr3_nt: TGTGCCAGCCTAGGTCTCCATGACAGGGGGGATAATTCACCCCTCCACTTT

v_call: TRBV9
d_call: .
j_call: TRBJ2-3
clone_size: .
cdr3_aa: CASSVAGPSTDTQYF
cdr3_nt: TGTGCCAGCAGCGTAGCGGGACCGAGCACAGATACGCAGTATTTT

v_call: TRBV4-1
d_call: TRBD1
j_call: TRBJ2-5
clone_size: .
cdr3_aa: CASSHPGQAQETQYF
cdr3_nt: TGCGCCAGCAGCCACCCCGGACAGGCTCAAGAGACCCAGTACTTC

v_call: TRBV7-2
d_call: TRBD2
j_call: TRBJ2-1
clone_size: once
cdr3_aa: CASSSPGLPPYEQFF
cdr3_nt: TGTGCCAGCAGCTCACCGGGACTACCCCCCTATGAGCAGTTCTTC

v_call: TRBV5-1
d_call: .
j_call: TRBJ2-2
clone_size: few
cdr3_aa: CASSGDGGRNTGELFF
cdr3_nt: TGCGCCAGCAGCGGGGACGGAGGAAGGAACACCGGGGAGCTGTTTTTT

v_call: TRBV2
d_call: .
j_call: TRBJ1-6
clone_size: few
cdr3_aa: CASSEGGSPLHF
cdr3_nt: TGTGCCAGCAGCGAGGGAGGCTCACCCCTCCACTTT